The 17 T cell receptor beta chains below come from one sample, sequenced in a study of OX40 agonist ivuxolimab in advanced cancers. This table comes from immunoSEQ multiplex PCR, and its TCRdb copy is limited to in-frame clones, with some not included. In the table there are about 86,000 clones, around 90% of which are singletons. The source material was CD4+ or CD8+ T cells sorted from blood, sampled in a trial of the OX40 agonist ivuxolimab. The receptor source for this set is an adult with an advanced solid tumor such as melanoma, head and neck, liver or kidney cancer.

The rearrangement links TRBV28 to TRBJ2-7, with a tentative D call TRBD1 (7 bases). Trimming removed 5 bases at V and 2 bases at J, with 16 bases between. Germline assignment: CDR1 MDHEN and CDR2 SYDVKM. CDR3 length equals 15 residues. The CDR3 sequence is CASSPAGGKAYEQYF. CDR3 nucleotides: TGTGCCAGCAGTCCGGCAGGGGGGAAAGCCTACGAGCAGTACTTC.

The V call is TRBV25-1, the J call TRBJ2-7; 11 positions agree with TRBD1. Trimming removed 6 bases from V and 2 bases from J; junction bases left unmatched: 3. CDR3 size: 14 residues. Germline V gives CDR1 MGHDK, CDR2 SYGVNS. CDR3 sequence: CASRGTGGAYEQYF. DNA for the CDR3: TGTGCCAGCAGGGGGACAGGGGGAGCCTACGAGCAGTACTTC.

The CDR3 protein is CASSIAGGTSSEQFF. As DNA, the CDR3 is TGTGCCAGTAGTATAGCGGGAGGTACTAGTAGTGAGCAGTTCTTC. The chain combines TRBV19 with TRBJ2-1, with TRBD2 identical over 7 bases. Germline V CDR1 and CDR2: LNHDA, SQIVND (reference sequence). CDR3 length equals 15 residues. J gave up 9 bases and V 1 base, and 9 bases lay outside the gene matches.

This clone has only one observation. For the CDR3, the DNA is TGTGCCAGCAGCTTAGCATTTGGAAACACCATATATTTT. Translation gives CASSLAFGNTIYF. This rearrangement joins TRBV11-2 to TRBJ1-3; no definite D call. V was pared by 1 base and J by 3 bases, with 4 bases between. CDR1 is SGHAT, CDR2 FQNNGV, per germline. The CDR3 is 13 amino acids.

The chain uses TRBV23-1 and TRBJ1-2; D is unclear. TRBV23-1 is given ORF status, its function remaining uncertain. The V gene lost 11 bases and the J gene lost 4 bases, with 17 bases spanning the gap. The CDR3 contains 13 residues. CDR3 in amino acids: CAQDLGISYGYTF. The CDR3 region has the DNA TGCGCCCAGGATTTGGGCATCTCCTATGGCTACACCTTC.

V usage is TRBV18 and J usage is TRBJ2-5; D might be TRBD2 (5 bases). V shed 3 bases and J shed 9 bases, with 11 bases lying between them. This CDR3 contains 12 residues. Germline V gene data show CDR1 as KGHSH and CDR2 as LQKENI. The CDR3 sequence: CASSPGMEAQYF. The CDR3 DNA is TGTGCCAGCTCACCCGGTATGGAGGCCCAGTACTTC.

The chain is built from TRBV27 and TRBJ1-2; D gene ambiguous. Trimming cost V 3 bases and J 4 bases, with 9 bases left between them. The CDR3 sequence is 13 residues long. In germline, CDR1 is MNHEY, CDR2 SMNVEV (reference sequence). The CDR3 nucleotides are TGTGCCAGCAGTTTGCGGGGATCCTATGGCTACACCTTC. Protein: CASSLRGSYGYTF.

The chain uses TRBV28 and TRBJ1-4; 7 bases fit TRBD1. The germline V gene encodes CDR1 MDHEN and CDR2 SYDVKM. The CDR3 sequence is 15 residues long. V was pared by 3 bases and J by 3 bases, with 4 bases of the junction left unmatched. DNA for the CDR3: TGTGCCAGCAGTTTCGACAGGGTTTCTAATGAAAAACTGTTTTTT. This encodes CASSFDRVSNEKLFF.

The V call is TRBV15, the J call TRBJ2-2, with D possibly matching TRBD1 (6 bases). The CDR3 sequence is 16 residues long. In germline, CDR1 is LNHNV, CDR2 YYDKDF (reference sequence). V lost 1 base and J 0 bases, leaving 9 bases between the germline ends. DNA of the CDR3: TGTGCCACCAGCAGAGGATCAGGGGCGAACACCGGGGAGCTGTTTTTT. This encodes CATSRGSGANTGELFF.

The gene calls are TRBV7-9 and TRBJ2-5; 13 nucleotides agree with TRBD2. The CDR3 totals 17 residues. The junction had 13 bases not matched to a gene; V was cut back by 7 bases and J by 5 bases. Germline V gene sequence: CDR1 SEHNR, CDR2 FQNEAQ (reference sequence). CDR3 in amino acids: CASTQRTSGRAEETQYF. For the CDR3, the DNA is TGTGCCAGCACCCAGAGGACTAGCGGGAGAGCGGAGGAGACCCAGTACTTC.

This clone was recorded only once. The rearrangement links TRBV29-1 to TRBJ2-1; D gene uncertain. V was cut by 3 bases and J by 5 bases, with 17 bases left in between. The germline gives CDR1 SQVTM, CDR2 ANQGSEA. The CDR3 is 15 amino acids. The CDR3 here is CSVDSTLRINNEQFF. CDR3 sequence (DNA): TGCAGCGTTGATTCAACTTTGCGGATCAACAATGAGCAGTTCTTC.

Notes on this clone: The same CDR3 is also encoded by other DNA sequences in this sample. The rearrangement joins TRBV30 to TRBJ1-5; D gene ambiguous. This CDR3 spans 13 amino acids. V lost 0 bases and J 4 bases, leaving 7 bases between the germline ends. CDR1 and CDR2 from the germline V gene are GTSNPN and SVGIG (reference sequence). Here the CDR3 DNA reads TGTGCCTGGAGTGTACGGAGTAATCAGCCCCAGCATTTT. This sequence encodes CAWSVRSNQPQHF.

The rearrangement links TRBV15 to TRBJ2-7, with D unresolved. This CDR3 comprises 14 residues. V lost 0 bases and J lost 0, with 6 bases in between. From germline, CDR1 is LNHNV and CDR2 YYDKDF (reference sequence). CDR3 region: CATSRDAYSYEQYF. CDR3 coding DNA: TGTGCCACCAGCAGAGATGCCTACTCCTACGAGCAGTACTTC.

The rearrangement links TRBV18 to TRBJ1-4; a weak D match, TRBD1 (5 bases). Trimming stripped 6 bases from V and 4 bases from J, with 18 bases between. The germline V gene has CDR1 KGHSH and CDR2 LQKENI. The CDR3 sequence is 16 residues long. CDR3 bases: TGTGCCAGCTCGCCTCAGCTTCAGGGTAGTAATGAAAAACTGTTTTTT. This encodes CASSPQLQGSNEKLFF.

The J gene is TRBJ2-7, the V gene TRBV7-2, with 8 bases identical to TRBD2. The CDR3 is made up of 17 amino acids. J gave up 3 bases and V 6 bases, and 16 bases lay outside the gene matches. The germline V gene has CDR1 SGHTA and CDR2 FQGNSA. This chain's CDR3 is CASSPHRFSGVVYEQYF. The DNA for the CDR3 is TGTGCCAGCAGTCCTCACCGGTTTAGCGGGGTGGTCTACGAGCAGTACTTC.

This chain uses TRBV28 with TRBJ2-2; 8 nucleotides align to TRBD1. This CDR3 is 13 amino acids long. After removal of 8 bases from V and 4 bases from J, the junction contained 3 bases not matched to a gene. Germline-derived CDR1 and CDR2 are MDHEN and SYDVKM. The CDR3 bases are TGTGCCAGCGGTGACAGGGGCACCGGGGAGCTGTTTTTT. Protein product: CASGDRGTGELFF.

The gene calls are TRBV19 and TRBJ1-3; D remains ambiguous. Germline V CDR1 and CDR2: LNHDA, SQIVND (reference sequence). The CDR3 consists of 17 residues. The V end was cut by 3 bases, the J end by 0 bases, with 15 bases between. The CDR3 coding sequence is TGTGCCAGTAGTATTTTTCCAGCTGGAGCCTCTGGAAACACCATATATTTT. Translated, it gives CASSIFPAGASGNTIYF.